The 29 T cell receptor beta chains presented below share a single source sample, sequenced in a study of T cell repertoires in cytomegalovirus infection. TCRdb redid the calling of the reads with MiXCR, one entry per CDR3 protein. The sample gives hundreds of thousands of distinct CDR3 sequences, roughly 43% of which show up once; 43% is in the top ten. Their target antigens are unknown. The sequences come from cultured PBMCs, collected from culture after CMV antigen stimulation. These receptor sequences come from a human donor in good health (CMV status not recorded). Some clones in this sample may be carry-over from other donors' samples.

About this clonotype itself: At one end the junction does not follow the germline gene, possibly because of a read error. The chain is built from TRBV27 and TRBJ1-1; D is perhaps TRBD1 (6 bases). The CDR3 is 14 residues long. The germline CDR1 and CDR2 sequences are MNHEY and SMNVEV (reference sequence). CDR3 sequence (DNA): TGTGCCAGCAGTTTAGGTCAGGGGATTACTGAAGCTTCCTTT. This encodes CASSLGQGITEASF.

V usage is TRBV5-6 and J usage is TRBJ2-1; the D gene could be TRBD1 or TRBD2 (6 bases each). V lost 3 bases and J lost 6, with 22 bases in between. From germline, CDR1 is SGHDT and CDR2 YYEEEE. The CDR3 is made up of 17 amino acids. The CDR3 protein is CASSSRGVVLGSNEQFF. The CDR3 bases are TGTGCCAGCAGCTCGAGGGGGGTAGTTTTAGGGTCCAATGAGCAGTTCTTC.

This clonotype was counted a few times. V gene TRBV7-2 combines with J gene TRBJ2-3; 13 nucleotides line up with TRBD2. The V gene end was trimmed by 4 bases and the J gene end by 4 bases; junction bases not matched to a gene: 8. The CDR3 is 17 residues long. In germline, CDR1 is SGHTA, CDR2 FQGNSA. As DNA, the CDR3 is TGTGCCAGCAGCTACGGACTAGCGGGAGTCGGGGCAGATACGCAGTATTTT. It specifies CASSYGLAGVGADTQYF.

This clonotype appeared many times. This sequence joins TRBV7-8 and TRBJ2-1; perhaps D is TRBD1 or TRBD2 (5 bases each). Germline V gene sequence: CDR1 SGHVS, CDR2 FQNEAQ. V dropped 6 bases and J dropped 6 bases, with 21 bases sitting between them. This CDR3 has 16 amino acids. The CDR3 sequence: CASSLTGTPRGNEQFF. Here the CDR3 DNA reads TGTGCCAGCAGTCTTACCGGGACCCCAAGGGGCAATGAGCAGTTCTTC.

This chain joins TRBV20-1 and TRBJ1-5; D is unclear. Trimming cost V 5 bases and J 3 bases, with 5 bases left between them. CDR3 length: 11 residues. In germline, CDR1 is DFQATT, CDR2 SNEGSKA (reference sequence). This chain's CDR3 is CSAGDNQPQHF. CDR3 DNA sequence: TGCAGTGCTGGGGACAATCAGCCCCAGCATTTT.

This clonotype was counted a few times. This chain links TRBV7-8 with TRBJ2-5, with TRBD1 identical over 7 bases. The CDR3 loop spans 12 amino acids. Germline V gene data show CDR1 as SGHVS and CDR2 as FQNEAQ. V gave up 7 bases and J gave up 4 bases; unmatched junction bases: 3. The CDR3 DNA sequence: TGTGCCAGCACACAGGGGAGAGAGACCCAGTACTTC. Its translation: CASTQGRETQYF.

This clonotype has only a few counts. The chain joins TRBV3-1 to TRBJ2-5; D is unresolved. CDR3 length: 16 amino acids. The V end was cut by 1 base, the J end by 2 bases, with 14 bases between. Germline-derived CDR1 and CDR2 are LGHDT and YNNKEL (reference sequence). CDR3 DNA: TGTGCCAGCAGCCAAGGGACCGTAGGGCGGCAAGAGACCCAGTACTTC. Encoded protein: CASSQGTVGRQETQYF.

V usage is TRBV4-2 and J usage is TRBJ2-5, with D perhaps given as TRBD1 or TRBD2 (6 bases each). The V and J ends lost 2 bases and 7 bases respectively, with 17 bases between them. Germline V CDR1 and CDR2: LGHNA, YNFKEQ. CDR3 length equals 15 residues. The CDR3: CASSQPQRGDGTQYF. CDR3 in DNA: TGTGCCAGCAGCCAACCGCAAAGGGGGGATGGGACCCAGTACTTC.

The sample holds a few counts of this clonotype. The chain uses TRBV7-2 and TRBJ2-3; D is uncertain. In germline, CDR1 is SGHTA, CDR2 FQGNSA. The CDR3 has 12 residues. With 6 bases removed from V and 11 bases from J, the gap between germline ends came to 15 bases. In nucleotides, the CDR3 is TGTGCCAGCAGTCAACCTCTAGGGATGCAGTATTTT. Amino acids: CASSQPLGMQYF.

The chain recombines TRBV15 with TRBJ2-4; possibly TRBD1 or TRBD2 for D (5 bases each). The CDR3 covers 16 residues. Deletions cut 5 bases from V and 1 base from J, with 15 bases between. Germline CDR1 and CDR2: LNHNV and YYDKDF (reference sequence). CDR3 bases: TGTGCCACCAGCCGAGGGACGCTTGCGGCCAAAAACATTCAGTACTTC. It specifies CATSRGTLAAKNIQYF.

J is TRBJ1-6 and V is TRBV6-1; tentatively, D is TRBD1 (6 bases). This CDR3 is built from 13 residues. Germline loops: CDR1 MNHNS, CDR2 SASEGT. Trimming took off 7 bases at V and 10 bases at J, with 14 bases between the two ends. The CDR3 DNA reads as TGTGCCAGCATCCCCCCTGGACAGTCACCCCTCCACTTT. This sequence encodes CASIPPGQSPLHF.

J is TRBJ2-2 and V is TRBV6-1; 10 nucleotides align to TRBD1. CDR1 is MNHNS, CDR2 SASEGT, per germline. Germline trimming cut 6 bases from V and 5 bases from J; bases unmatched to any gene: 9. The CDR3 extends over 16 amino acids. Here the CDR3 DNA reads TGTGCCAGCAGGAGAGCCGGGACAGGGGCAACCGGGGAGCTGTTTTTT. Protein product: CASRRAGTGATGELFF.

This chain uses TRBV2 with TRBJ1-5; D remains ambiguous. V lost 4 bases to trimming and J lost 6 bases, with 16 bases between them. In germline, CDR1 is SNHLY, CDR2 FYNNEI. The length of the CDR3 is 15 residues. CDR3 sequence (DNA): TGTGCCAGCAGTGGTGGCACAGACCCGGGTCAGCCCCAGCATTTT. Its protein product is CASSGGTDPGQPQHF.

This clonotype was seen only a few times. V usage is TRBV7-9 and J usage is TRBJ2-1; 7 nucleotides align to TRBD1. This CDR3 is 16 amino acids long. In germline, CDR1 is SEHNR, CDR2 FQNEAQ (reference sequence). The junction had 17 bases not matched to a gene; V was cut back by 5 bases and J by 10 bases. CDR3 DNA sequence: TGTGCCAGCAGCCCCGTGGGACAGCGCCTGGAGAAGGAGCAGTTCTTC. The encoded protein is CASSPVGQRLEKEQFF.

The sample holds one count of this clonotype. The CDR3 sequence: CASSLASQVGGRVYNEQFF. The CDR3 DNA reads TGTGCCAGCAGCTTAGCCTCGCAGGTTGGGGGCAGAGTCTACAATGAGCAGTTCTTC. V usage is TRBV7-9 and J usage is TRBJ2-1; D possibly corresponds to TRBD1 (6 bases). The CDR3 spans 19 residues. The V gene lost 0 bases and the J gene lost 3 bases, with 21 bases spanning the gap. Germline values: CDR1 SEHNR, CDR2 FQNEAQ (reference sequence). Full variable domain (missing parts from reference TRBV7-9 and TRBJ2-1): DTGVSQNPRHKITKRGQNVTFRCDPISEHNRLYWYRQTLGQGPEFLTYFQNEAQLEKSRLLSDRFSAERPKGSFSTLEIQRTEQGDSAMYLCASSLASQVGGRVYNEQFFGPGTRLTVL.

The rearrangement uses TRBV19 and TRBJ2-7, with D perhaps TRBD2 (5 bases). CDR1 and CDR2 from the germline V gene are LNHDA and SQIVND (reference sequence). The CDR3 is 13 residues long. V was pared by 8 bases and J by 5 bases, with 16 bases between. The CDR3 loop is CASRSNGEHEQYF. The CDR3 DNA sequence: TGTGCCAGTCGGTCGAACGGGGAGCACGAGCAGTACTTC.

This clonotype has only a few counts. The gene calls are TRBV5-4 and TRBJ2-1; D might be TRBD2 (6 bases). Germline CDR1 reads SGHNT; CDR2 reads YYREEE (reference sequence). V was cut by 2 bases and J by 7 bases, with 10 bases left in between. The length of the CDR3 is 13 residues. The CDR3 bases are TGTGCCAGCAGCTTACCGCTAGCGAATGAGCAGTTCTTC. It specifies CASSLPLANEQFF.

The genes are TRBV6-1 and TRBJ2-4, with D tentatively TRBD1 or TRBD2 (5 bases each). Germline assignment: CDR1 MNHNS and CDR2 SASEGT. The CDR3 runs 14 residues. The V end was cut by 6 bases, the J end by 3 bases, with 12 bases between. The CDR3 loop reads CASRDRDLKNIQYF. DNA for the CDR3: TGTGCCAGCAGGGACCGGGACCTCAAAAACATTCAGTACTTC.

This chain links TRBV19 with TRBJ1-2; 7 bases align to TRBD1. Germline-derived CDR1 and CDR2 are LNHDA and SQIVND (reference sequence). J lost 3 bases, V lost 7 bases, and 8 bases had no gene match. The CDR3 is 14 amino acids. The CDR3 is CASTLRQGYYGYTF. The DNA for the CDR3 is TGTGCCAGTACCTTAAGACAGGGTTACTATGGCTACACCTTC.

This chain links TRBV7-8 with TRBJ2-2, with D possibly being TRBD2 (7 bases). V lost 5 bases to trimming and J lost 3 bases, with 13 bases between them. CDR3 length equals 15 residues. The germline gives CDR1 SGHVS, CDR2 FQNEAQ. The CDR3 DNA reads TGTGCCAGCAGCCCACGGGGGGCCGACACCGGGGAGCTGTTTTTT. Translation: CASSPRGADTGELFF.

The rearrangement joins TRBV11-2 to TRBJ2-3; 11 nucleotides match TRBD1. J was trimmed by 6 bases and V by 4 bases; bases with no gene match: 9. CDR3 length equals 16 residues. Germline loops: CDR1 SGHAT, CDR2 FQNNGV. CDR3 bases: TGTGCCAGCAGCTCCTATCAGGGGACAGGGGGTGATACGCAGTATTTT. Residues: CASSSYQGTGGDTQYF.

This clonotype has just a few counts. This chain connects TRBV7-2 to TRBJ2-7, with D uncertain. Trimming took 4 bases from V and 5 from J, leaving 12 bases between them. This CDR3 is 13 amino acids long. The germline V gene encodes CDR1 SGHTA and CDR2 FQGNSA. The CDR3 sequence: CASSSQFSDEQYF. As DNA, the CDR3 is TGTGCCAGCAGCTCCCAATTCTCGGACGAGCAGTACTTC. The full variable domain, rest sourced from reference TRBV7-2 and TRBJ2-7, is GAGVSQSPSNKVTEKGKDVELRCDPISGHTALYWYRQSLGQGLEFLIYFQGNSAPDKSGLPSDRFSAERTGGSVSTLTIQRTQQEDSAVYLCASSSQFSDEQYFGPGTRLTVT.

CDR3 DNA: TGTGCCAGCAGTTCCCCCAGGGCTAGCGTGATCACAGATACGCAGTATTTT. It translates to CASSSPRASVITDTQYF. J is TRBJ2-3 and V is TRBV12-3 or TRBV12-4; weak D call: TRBD2 (6 bases). The CDR3 runs to 17 residues. Deletions cut 4 bases from V and 2 bases from J, with 19 bases between.

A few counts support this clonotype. CDR3 in amino acids: CATQSYSGNTIYF. The DNA of the CDR3 is TGTGCCACCCAAAGCTACTCTGGAAACACCATATATTTT. V and J are TRBV19 and TRBJ1-3; D is uncertain. Between the trimmed V and J ends, which lost 10 bases and 0 bases, there was a span of 10 bases. Germline assignment: CDR1 LNHDA and CDR2 SQIVND (reference sequence). This CDR3 spans 13 amino acids.

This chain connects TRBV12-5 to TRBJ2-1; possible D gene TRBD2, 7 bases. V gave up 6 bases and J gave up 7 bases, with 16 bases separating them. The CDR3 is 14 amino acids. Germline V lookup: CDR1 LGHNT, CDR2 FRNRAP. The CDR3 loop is CASGPLQGLNEQFF. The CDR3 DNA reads TGTGCTAGTGGGCCCCTACAGGGACTAAATGAGCAGTTCTTC. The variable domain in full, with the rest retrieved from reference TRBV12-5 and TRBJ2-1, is DARVTQTPRHKVTEMGQEVTMRCQPILGHNTVFWYRQTMMQGLELLAYFRNRAPLDDSGMPKDRFSAEMPDATLATLKIQPSEPRDSAVYFCASGPLQGLNEQFFGPGTRLTVL.

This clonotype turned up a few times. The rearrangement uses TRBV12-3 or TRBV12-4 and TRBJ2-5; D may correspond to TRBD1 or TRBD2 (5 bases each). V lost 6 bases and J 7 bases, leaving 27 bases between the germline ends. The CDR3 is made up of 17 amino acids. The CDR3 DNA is TGTGCCAGCAGATGCAACCCCGGGACGGAGTTTGGTGGGACCCAGTACTTC. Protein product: CASRCNPGTEFGGTQYF.

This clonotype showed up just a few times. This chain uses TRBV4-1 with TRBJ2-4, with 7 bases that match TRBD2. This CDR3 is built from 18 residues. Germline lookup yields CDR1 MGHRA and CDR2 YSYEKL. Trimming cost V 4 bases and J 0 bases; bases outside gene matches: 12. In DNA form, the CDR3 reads TGCGCCAGCAGCCTAAAGACTAGCCAGTCACTAGCCAAAAACATTCAGTACTTC. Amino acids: CASSLKTSQSLAKNIQYF.

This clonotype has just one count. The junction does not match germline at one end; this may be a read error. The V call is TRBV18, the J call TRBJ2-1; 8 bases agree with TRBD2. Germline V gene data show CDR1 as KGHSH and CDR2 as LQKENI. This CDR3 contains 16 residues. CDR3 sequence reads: CASPSGRQELAVSWIF. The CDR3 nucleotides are TGTGCCAGCCCCTCCGGACGACAGGAACTAGCGGTTAGTTGGATCTTC.

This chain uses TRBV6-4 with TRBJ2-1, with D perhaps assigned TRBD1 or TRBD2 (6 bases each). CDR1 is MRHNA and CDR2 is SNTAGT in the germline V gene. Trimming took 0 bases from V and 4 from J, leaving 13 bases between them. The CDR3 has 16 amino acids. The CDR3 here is CASSDSKQGGYNEQFF. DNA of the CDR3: TGTGCCAGCAGTGACTCGAAACAGGGAGGATACAATGAGCAGTTCTTC.